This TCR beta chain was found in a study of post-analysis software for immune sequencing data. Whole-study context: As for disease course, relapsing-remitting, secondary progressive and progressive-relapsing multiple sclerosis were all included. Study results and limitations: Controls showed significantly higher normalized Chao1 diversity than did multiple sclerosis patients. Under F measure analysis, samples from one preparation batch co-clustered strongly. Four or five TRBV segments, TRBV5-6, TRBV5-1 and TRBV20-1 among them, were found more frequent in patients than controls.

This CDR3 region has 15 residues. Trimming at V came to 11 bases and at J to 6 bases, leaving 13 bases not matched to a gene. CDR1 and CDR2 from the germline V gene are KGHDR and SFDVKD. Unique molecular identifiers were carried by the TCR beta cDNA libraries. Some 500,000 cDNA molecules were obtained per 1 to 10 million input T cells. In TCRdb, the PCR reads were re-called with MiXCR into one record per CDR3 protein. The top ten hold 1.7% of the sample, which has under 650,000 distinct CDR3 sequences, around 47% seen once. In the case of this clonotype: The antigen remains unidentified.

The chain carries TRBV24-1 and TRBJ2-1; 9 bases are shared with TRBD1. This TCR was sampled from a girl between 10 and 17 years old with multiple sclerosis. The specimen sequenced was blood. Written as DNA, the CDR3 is TGTGCCATCGAGGACCCGGGACAGGGCGCCAATGAGCAGTTCTTC. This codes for CAIEDPGQGANEQFF.